The 22 T cell receptor beta chains below come from one sample, sequenced in a study of vaccination and CD4 T cells after COVID-19. Scientists ran DNA taken from cultured CD4+ T cells through the Oncomine TCR Beta short-read assay for sequencing. TCRdb re-derived calls from the PCR reads in MiXCR, one entry per CDR3 protein. Altogether roughly 7,700 distinct CDR3 sequences are present, around three fifths being singletons, with the ten largest covering 32%. Treatment: roughly nine-day PBMC culture with coronavirus spike peptide pools or control peptides (ViraFEST assay). Their recognized antigens are unknown. The specimen sequenced was CD4+ T cells from blood, cultured in vitro. The receptors were gathered from a human donor who had recovered from COVID-19.

CDR3 loop: CSAHYPGIGANVLTF. The CDR3 DNA is TGCAGTGCACACTATCCAGGGATAGGGGCCAACGTCCTGACTTTC. The rearrangement links TRBV20-1 to TRBJ2-6; perhaps TRBD1 as D (5 bases). Germline V gives CDR1 DFQATT, CDR2 SNEGSKA (reference sequence). The CDR3 is 15 residues long. Trimming cost V 6 bases and J 4 bases, with 16 bases left between them.

The chain recombines TRBV7-2 with TRBJ1-5, with D possibly matching TRBD1 (6 bases). The V gene lost 5 bases and the J gene lost 13 bases, with 12 bases spanning the gap. The CDR3 totals 11 residues. Germline CDR1 SGHTA, CDR2 FQGNSA. In DNA, the CDR3 is TGTGCCAGCAGCCTCGGGACAAATCAGCATTTT. Its translation: CASSLGTNQHF.

For the CDR3, the DNA is TGTGCCAGCAGCCCCTCCCGACAGGGAAGCTATGGCTACACCTTC. Translating it yields CASSPSRQGSYGYTF. The chain joins TRBV11-3 to TRBJ1-2, with TRBD1 matching 7 bases. Trimming removed 5 bases from V and 4 bases from J; junction bases left unmatched: 10. The CDR3 runs 15 residues. Germline CDR1 is SGHNT and CDR2 is YENEEA.

This sequence joins TRBV7-6 and TRBJ1-3, with D perhaps TRBD1 (6 bases). V dropped 2 bases and J dropped 0 bases, with 14 bases sitting between them. The CDR3 is 17 amino acids. CDR1 is SGHVS, CDR2 FNYEAQ, per germline. The CDR3 bases are TGTGCCAGCAGCTTACACTGGGGGCTCAGCTCTGGAAACACCATATATTTT. This encodes CASSLHWGLSSGNTIYF.

The chain joins TRBV5-8 to TRBJ1-5; D is unclear. Trimming left V 0 bases short and J 4 bases short, with 11 bases between. CDR1 and CDR2 from the germline V gene are SGHTS and YDEGEE. CDR3 length: 15 residues. CDR3 amino acids: CASSLDVLWNQPQHF. The CDR3 coding sequence is TGTGCCAGCAGCTTGGACGTTCTTTGGAATCAGCCCCAGCATTTT.

In this sample, this clonotype turned up a few times. The V and J genes are TRBV27 and TRBJ1-3, with no clear D. V lost 6 bases to trimming and J lost 1 base, with 7 bases between them. This CDR3 comprises 13 residues. Germline CDR1 reads MNHEY; CDR2 reads SMNVEV (reference sequence). CDR3 in amino acids: CASRLRSGNTIYF. In nucleotides, the CDR3 is TGTGCCAGCAGACTAAGGTCTGGAAACACCATATATTTT.

V and J are TRBV7-2 and TRBJ2-4; D gene uncertain. CDR1 and CDR2 from the germline V gene are SGHTA and FQGNSA. Between the trimmed V and J ends, which lost 2 bases and 0 bases, there was a span of 8 bases. The CDR3 extends over 15 amino acids. CDR3 DNA: TGTGCCAGCAGCTTAATAGGTCTAGCCAAAAACATTCAGTACTTC. Protein product: CASSLIGLAKNIQYF.

About this clonotype itself: A read error may produce the germline difference seen at one junction end. The gene calls are TRBV7-2 and TRBJ2-7; 9 bases map to TRBD2. CDR1 and CDR2 (germline): SGHTA, FQGNSA. This CDR3 comprises 14 residues. The CDR3 sequence is CASRRRGGAYERYF. CDR3 in DNA: TGTGCCAGCAGACGACGCGGGGGGGCCTACGAGCGGTACTTC.

This clonotype showed up just a few times. This chain connects TRBV7-2 to TRBJ2-7, with 9 bases aligning to TRBD1. V was pared by 5 bases and J by 2 bases, with 4 bases of the junction left unmatched. Germline loops: CDR1 SGHTA, CDR2 FQGNSA. The CDR3 totals 14 residues. DNA for the CDR3: TGTGCCAGCAGCACCCGGACAGGGGCCTACGAGCAGTACTTC. This sequence encodes CASSTRTGAYEQYF.

V usage is TRBV28 and J usage is TRBJ2-5, with TRBD2 identical over 9 bases. CDR1 and CDR2 (germline): MDHEN, SYDVKM. This CDR3 comprises 14 residues. V was clipped by 9 bases and J by 5 bases; unmatched bases: 10. CDR3 sequence: CASTVAGGPETQYF. CDR3 in DNA: TGTGCCAGTACGGTTGCGGGAGGGCCTGAGACCCAGTACTTC.

This clonotype was detected only a few times. V gene TRBV20-1 combines with J gene TRBJ1-4; 10 nucleotides line up with TRBD1. The CDR3 runs 13 residues. CDR1 is DFQATT and CDR2 is SNEGSKA in the germline V gene (reference sequence). The V gene end was trimmed by 6 bases and the J gene end by 7 bases; junction bases not matched to a gene: 5. The CDR3 region has the DNA TGCAGTGCCACCGGGACAGGGGCTGAAAAACTGTTTTTT. This gives the protein CSATGTGAEKLFF.

The chain uses TRBV20-1 and TRBJ2-7, with 13 bases aligning to TRBD2. CDR3 length: 16 amino acids. The germline V gene has CDR1 DFQATT and CDR2 SNEGSKA (reference sequence). V gave up 3 bases and J gave up 4 bases; unmatched junction bases: 9. CDR3 protein: CSASVFTSGRAYEQYF. Here the CDR3 DNA reads TGCAGTGCTAGCGTATTTACTAGCGGGAGGGCTTACGAGCAGTACTTC.

Only a few counts were recorded for this clonotype. The J gene is TRBJ2-3, the V gene TRBV2; D is unresolved. This CDR3 has 12 residues. The V and J ends lost 4 bases and 4 bases respectively, with 6 bases between them. Per germline, CDR1 SNHLY and CDR2 FYNNEI. The CDR3 region has the DNA TGTGCCAGCAGTGGAGGTTCAGATACGCAGTATTTT. It translates to CASSGGSDTQYF.

The V call is TRBV20-1, the J call TRBJ2-7; 11 bases line up with TRBD1. V lost 5 bases, J lost 4 bases, and 7 bases stayed unmatched. The CDR3 spans 14 residues. The germline V gene encodes CDR1 DFQATT and CDR2 SNEGSKA (reference sequence). The CDR3, as DNA: TGCAGTGCTCCGGACAGGGGGCGGAATTACGAGCAGTACTTC. This encodes CSAPDRGRNYEQYF.

V and J are TRBV7-2 and TRBJ1-5, with TRBD1 as a possible D gene (5 bases). V shed 3 bases and J shed 5 bases, with 8 bases lying between them. CDR1 and CDR2 from the germline V gene are SGHTA and FQGNSA. The CDR3 is 13 residues long. CDR3 nucleotides: TGTGCCAGCAGCTTTATACAGGATCAGCCCCAGCATTTT. It yields the protein CASSFIQDQPQHF.

This clonotype has just one count. The chain has TRBV5-1 and TRBJ1-6; D unclear. Germline CDR1 reads SGHRS; CDR2 reads YFSETQ. The length of the CDR3 is 13 residues. Between the trimmed V and J ends, which lost 0 bases and 8 bases, there was a span of 6 bases. The CDR3 region is CASSLDAYSPLHF. For the CDR3, the DNA is TGCGCCAGCAGCTTGGACGCCTATTCACCCCTCCACTTT.

This clonotype was counted only a few times. The rearrangement uses TRBV7-8 and TRBJ1-5; possibly TRBD1 for D (5 bases). The CDR3 length is 14 residues. Germline V lookup: CDR1 SGHVS, CDR2 FQNEAQ. Trimming took 4 bases from V and 4 from J, leaving 11 bases between them. The CDR3 region has the DNA TGTGCCAGCAGCTACCGGGGCCTTAATCAGCCCCAGCATTTT. Translation: CASSYRGLNQPQHF. The full variable domain, rest sourced from reference TRBV7-8 and TRBJ1-5, is GAGVSQSPRYKVAKRGQDVALRCDPISGHVSLFWYQQALGQGPEFLTYFQNEAQLDKSGLPSDRFFAERPEGSVSTLKIQRTQQEDSAVYLCASSYRGLNQPQHFGDGTRLSIL.

This clonotype was seen only a few times. This chain uses TRBV21-1 with TRBJ2-5; no check of the table's D call, TRBD1, against the DNA was made. TRBV21-1 is an annotated pseudogene. This CDR3 comprises 14 residues. The DNA for the CDR3 is TGTGCCAGCAGCAGAGCGACAGGGGGCGAGACCCAGTACTTC. It encodes CASSRATGGETQYF.

The rearrangement links TRBV6-1 to TRBJ2-7, with 7 nucleotides matching TRBD1. CDR1 MNHNS and CDR2 SASEGT come from the germline V gene. CDR3 size: 14 residues. V lost 7 bases, J lost 2 bases, and 8 bases stayed unmatched. The CDR3 DNA reads as TGTGCCAGCACCGACAGGGCCCCGACCTACGAGCAGTACTTC. Translated: CASTDRAPTYEQYF.

This clonotype is a singleton in its sample. The V gene is TRBV6-2 or TRBV6-3, the J gene TRBJ2-2; TRBD2 matches at 10 bases. V trimming: 3 bases; J trimming: 5 bases; junction bases outside the gene matches: 9. Looked up from germline, CDR1 is MNHEY and CDR2 is SVGEGT. The CDR3 has 17 amino acids. CDR3 loop: CASSYFGLADDTGELFF. The CDR3 DNA is TGTGCCAGCAGTTATTTCGGACTAGCGGATGATACCGGGGAGCTGTTTTTT.

This clonotype was recorded a few times. The V gene is TRBV6-2 or TRBV6-3, the J gene TRBJ2-5; TRBD1 matches at 7 bases. With V trimmed by 7 bases and J by 4 bases, 9 bases remained unmatched. The CDR3 totals 14 residues. Germline-derived CDR1 and CDR2 are MNHEY and SVGEGT. CDR3 in amino acids: CASIERGRVETQYF. CDR3 in DNA: TGTGCCAGCATCGAAAGGGGGCGGGTAGAGACCCAGTACTTC.

This clonotype has more than one count but fewer than ten. The CDR3: CASSAGANTEAFF. The CDR3, as DNA: TGTGCCAGCAGCGCAGGGGCGAACACTGAAGCTTTCTTT. J is TRBJ1-1 and V is TRBV11-2; D is perhaps TRBD1 (6 bases). In germline, CDR1 is SGHAT, CDR2 FQNNGV. Trimming cost V 5 bases and J 1 base, with 8 bases left between them. This CDR3 is 13 amino acids long.